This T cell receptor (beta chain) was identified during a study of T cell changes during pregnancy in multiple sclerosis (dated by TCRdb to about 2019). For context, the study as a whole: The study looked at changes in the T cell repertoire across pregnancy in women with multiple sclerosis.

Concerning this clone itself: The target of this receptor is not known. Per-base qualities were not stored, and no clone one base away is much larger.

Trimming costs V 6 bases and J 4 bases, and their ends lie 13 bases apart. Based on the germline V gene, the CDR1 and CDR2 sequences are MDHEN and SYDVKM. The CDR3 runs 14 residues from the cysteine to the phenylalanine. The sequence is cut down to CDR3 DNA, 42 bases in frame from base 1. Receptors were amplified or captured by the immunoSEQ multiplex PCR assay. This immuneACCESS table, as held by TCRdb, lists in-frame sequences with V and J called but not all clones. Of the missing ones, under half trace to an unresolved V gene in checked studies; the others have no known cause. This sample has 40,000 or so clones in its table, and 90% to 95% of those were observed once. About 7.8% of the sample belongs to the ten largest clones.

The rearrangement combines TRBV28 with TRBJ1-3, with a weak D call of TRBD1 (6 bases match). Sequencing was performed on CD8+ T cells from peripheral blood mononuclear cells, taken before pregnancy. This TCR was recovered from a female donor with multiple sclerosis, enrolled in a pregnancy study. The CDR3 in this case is CASRLGTWGNTIYF. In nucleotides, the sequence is TGTGCCAGCAGATTGGGGACATGGGGAAACACCATATATTTT. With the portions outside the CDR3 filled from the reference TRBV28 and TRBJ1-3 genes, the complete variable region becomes DVKVTQSSRYLVKRTGEKVFLECVQDMDHENMFWYRQDPGLGLRLIYFSYDVKMKEKGDIPEGYSVSREKKERFSLILESASTNQTSMYLCASRLGTWGNTIYFGEGSWLTVV.